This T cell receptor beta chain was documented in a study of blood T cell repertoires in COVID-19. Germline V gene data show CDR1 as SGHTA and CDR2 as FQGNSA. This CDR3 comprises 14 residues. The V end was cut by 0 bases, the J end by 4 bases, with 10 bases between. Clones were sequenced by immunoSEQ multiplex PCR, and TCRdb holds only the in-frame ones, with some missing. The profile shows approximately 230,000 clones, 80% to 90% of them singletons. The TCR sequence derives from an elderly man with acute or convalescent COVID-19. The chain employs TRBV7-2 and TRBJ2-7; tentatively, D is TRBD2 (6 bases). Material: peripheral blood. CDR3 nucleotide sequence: TGTGCCAGCAGCTTAGCCGGGAGAGGGTACGAGCAGTACTTC. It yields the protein CASSLAGRGYEQYF.